Below, 15 T cell receptor beta chains from the same sample are listed, as sequenced in a study of control samples from healthy donors and cancer patients. Some clones are missing from TCRdb's copy, which holds only in-frame ones; the method was immunoSEQ multiplex PCR. This table has about 120,000 clones, about 93% appearing once. What was sequenced was blood. The receptor set was obtained from a man aged 25-45 years in good health.

The chain has TRBV27 and TRBJ1-2, with D hard to call. Trimming removed 11 bases from V and 5 bases from J, with 18 bases in between. The CDR3 length is 13 residues. Germline V CDR1 and CDR2: MNHEY, SMNVEV (reference sequence). The CDR3 protein is CASRGGFLYGYTF. As DNA, the CDR3 is TGTGCCTCTCGGGGTGGCTTCCTTTATGGCTACACCTTC.

CDR3 DNA sequence: TGTGCCAGCAGTCCATCCGGACAGTTACTCTACGAGCAGTACTTC. Translating gives CASSPSGQLLYEQYF. The V and J genes are TRBV28 and TRBJ2-7; tentatively, D is TRBD1 (6 bases). Trimming removed 5 bases from V and 3 bases from J, with 17 bases in between. CDR1 is MDHEN and CDR2 is SYDVKM in the germline V gene. The length of the CDR3 is 15 residues.

This sequence joins TRBV11-2 and TRBJ2-7; possible D gene TRBD2, 5 bases. The CDR3 length is 13 residues. Germline loops: CDR1 SGHAT, CDR2 FQNNGV. Between the trimmed V and J ends, which lost 8 bases and 4 bases, there was a span of 15 bases. CDR3 loop: CASVRASPYEQYV. The DNA of the CDR3 is TGTGCCAGCGTGCGGGCCTCCCCGTACGAGCAGTACGTC.

The chain carries TRBV25-1 and TRBJ1-6; D remains ambiguous. This CDR3 is built from 12 residues. Trimming took 4 bases from V and 13 from J, leaving 11 bases between them. CDR1 and CDR2 (germline): MGHDK, SYGVNS. DNA of the CDR3: TGTGCCAGCAGTGTTGGTCTGGCGCCCCTCCACTTT. Protein: CASSVGLAPLHF.

DNA for the CDR3: TGTGCCAGCAGCCCCTACGGACAGGGCCTGACCCAGTACTTC. Encoded protein: CASSPYGQGLTQYF. V gene TRBV5-6 combines with J gene TRBJ2-5; 8 positions agree with TRBD1. This CDR3 comprises 14 residues. The germline V gene encodes CDR1 SGHDT and CDR2 YYEEEE. The V gene end was trimmed by 4 bases and the J gene end by 7 bases; junction bases not matched to a gene: 9.

The gene calls are TRBV2 and TRBJ2-5, with 7 bases lining up with TRBD1. The junction had 2 bases not matched to a gene; V was cut back by 4 bases and J by 3 bases. Per germline, CDR1 SNHLY and CDR2 FYNNEI. This CDR3 is built from 13 residues. CDR3 region: CASSGGQKETQYF. The CDR3 DNA sequence: TGTGCCAGCAGTGGGGGACAGAAAGAGACCCAGTACTTC.

The chain couples TRBV24-1 to TRBJ2-5, with D unresolved. The V gene lost 4 bases and the J gene lost 2 bases, with 7 bases spanning the gap. The CDR3 spans 13 residues. Per the germline V gene, CDR1 is KGHDR and CDR2 is SFDVKD. CDR3 protein: CATSDGSQETQYF. The CDR3 DNA follows: TGTGCCACCAGTGACGGGTCTCAAGAGACCCAGTACTTC.

The chain is built from TRBV4-2 and TRBJ2-3; D may be TRBD1 or TRBD2 (6 bases each). CDR1 is LGHNA, CDR2 YNFKEQ, per germline. V was cut by 1 base and J by 0 bases, with 11 bases left in between. There are 16 residues in the CDR3. The CDR3 nucleotides read TGTGCCAGCAGCCAAGGAGGGGGGACTAGCACAGATACGCAGTATTTT. This sequence encodes CASSQGGGTSTDTQYF.

The V gene is TRBV6-5, the J gene TRBJ1-2; a possible D gene is TRBD1 (5 bases). CDR1 MNHEY and CDR2 SVGAGI come from the germline V gene. The V and J ends lost 6 bases and 3 bases respectively, with 14 bases between them. This CDR3 has 14 amino acids. CDR3 DNA: TGTGCCAGCAGCCTTGCCGGAGGGGACTATGGCTACACCTTC. Translating gives CASSLAGGDYGYTF.

V usage is TRBV27 and J usage is TRBJ1-2; a possible D gene is TRBD1 (6 bases). The germline CDR1 and CDR2 sequences are MNHEY and SMNVEV (reference sequence). The CDR3 has 13 amino acids. Between the trimmed V and J ends, which lost 4 bases and 7 bases, there was a span of 13 bases. The CDR3 protein is CASSYTQGTGYTF. Here the CDR3 DNA reads TGTGCCAGCAGTTACACACAGGGTACTGGCTACACCTTC.

In its sample, this clone was seen once. The chain has TRBV6-5 and TRBJ2-5; D is undetermined. CDR3 length equals 14 residues. Germline assignment: CDR1 MNHEY and CDR2 SVGAGI. V lost 5 bases to trimming and J lost 5 bases, with 15 bases between them. In DNA, the CDR3 is TGTGCCAGCAGTCTACCTTTAATGTCGGAGACCCAGTACTTC. Its translation is CASSLPLMSETQYF.

V usage is TRBV6-6 and J usage is TRBJ1-2, with D possibly being TRBD1 (6 bases). Germline CDR1 and CDR2: MNHNY and SVGAGI (reference sequence). The V end was cut by 2 bases, the J end by 8 bases, with 9 bases between. The CDR3 loop spans 12 amino acids. In nucleotides, the CDR3 is TGTGCCAGCAGTTACAAGGGGGAGGGCTACACCTTC. Protein product: CASSYKGEGYTF.

The rearrangement uses TRBV7-9 and TRBJ1-2, with a tentative D call TRBD1 (6 bases). Trimming cost V 3 bases and J 3 bases, with 17 bases left between them. Per the germline V gene, CDR1 is SEHNR and CDR2 is FQNEAQ (reference sequence). The CDR3 is 16 residues long. The CDR3 DNA reads TGTGCCAGCAGCTTCTCGACCCAGGGACACGACTATGGCTACACCTTC. Translated, it gives CASSFSTQGHDYGYTF.

This chain links TRBV5-1 with TRBJ2-7; TRBD2 matches 9 bases. This CDR3 is built from 14 residues. Trimming removed 5 bases from V and 4 bases from J; junction bases left unmatched: 7. In germline, CDR1 is SGHRS, CDR2 YFSETQ. CDR3 coding DNA: TGCGCCAGCAGTGAGACTAGCGGAGTTTACGAGCAGTACTTC. It codes for CASSETSGVYEQYF.

This clone has only one observation. The V and J genes are TRBV28 and TRBJ2-3; 11 positions agree with TRBD2. Germline assignment: CDR1 MDHEN and CDR2 SYDVKM. The trim removed 5 bases at V and 6 bases at J, leaving 10 bases unmatched. CDR3 length: 16 residues. CDR3 amino acids: CASSKTSGEKSDTQYF. DNA for the CDR3: TGTGCCAGCAGTAAGACTAGCGGGGAAAAGTCGGATACGCAGTATTTT.